The 30 T cell receptor beta chains reported below all come from one sample, sequenced in a study of early T cells in non-severe SARS-CoV-2 infection. TCRdb used MiXCR to reprocess the 5' RACE reads, holding one entry per CDR3 protein. In the table there are some 120,000 distinct CDR3 sequences, about 15% of which are singletons. The sample consisted of whole blood. The origin of the receptors is an adult who was a healthcare worker with PCR-confirmed SARS-CoV-2 infection or an uninfected control (not recorded which).

V and J are TRBV27 and TRBJ1-6; D gene ambiguous. V was clipped by 8 bases and J by 0 bases, with 11 bases between them. Germline loops: CDR1 MNHEY, CDR2 SMNVEV (reference sequence). The CDR3 loop spans 15 amino acids. The CDR3 bases are TGTGCCAGCCGCCCCCTGAGCTCCTATAATTCACCCCTCCACTTT. Translating gives CASRPLSSYNSPLHF.

This clonotype was observed a handful of times. The chain links TRBV29-1 to TRBJ1-3; D is unresolved. In germline, CDR1 is SQVTM, CDR2 ANQGSEA. This CDR3 is 11 amino acids long. V was clipped by 7 bases and J by 0 bases, with 4 bases between them. This CDR3 reads CSADSGNTIYF. The CDR3 region has the DNA TGCAGCGCGGACTCTGGAAACACCATATATTTT.

The sample holds a few counts of this clonotype. The rearrangement joins TRBV29-1 to TRBJ2-7; D uncertain. V lost 4 bases to trimming and J lost 1 base, with 11 bases between them. Germline CDR1 and CDR2: SQVTM and ANQGSEA. The CDR3 sequence is 13 residues long. CDR3 in amino acids: CSVGGQLSYEQYF. The CDR3 DNA is TGCAGCGTTGGGGGTCAGTTGTCCTACGAGCAGTACTTC.

This clonotype came up a few times. The J gene is TRBJ2-3, the V gene TRBV7-2; 10 bases are a match to TRBD2. V gave up 3 bases and J gave up 0 bases; unmatched junction bases: 6. Looked up from germline, CDR1 is SGHTA and CDR2 is FQGNSA. The CDR3 has 17 residues. The CDR3 DNA reads as TGTGCCAGCAGCTTTCTAGCGGGGGTGCCTAGCACAGATACGCAGTATTTT. Its protein product is CASSFLAGVPSTDTQYF.

The rearrangement uses TRBV19 and TRBJ1-5; 7 bases match TRBD1. This CDR3 spans 15 amino acids. Losses at the gene ends were 8 bases for V and 2 bases for J; bases not matched to a gene: 9. CDR1 is LNHDA and CDR2 is SQIVND in the germline V gene (reference sequence). The CDR3: CASGKGQTGNQPQHF. DNA for the CDR3: TGTGCCAGTGGGAAGGGACAGACAGGCAATCAGCCCCAGCATTTT.

This clonotype was observed a few times. This chain joins TRBV20-1 and TRBJ1-1; TRBD1 might be the D (6 bases). The CDR3 consists of 14 residues. V was clipped by 3 bases and J by 0 bases, with 11 bases between them. CDR1 DFQATT and CDR2 SNEGSKA come from the germline V gene (reference sequence). The CDR3 nucleotides are TGCAGTGCTAGCCGGGGACAAGTGAACACTGAAGCTTTCTTT. This translates into CSASRGQVNTEAFF.

At least ten counts were recorded for this clonotype. The chain couples TRBV30 to TRBJ2-7; D perhaps matches TRBD1 (5 bases). Germline CDR1 GTSNPN, CDR2 SVGIG (reference sequence). The length of the CDR3 is 15 residues. V was cut by 0 bases and J by 2 bases, with 14 bases left in between. The CDR3 region is CAWSVLGRVTYEQYF. The CDR3 coding sequence is TGTGCCTGGAGTGTACTTGGCAGGGTCACCTACGAGCAGTACTTC.

A few counts support this clonotype. V usage is TRBV4-1 and J usage is TRBJ2-7, with 8 bases fitting TRBD2. There are 13 residues in the CDR3. The V and J ends lost 3 bases and 3 bases, in that order; junction bases with no gene match: 1. The germline V gene encodes CDR1 MGHRA and CDR2 YSYEKL. The DNA of the CDR3 is TGCGCCAGCAGCCATGGGACTAGCTACGAGCAGTACTTC. Its protein is CASSHGTSYEQYF.

The table lists this clonotype with many counts. V usage is TRBV5-1 and J usage is TRBJ1-6; D is uncertain. Germline loops: CDR1 SGHRS, CDR2 YFSETQ. This CDR3 contains 14 residues. V lost 4 bases to trimming and J lost 13 bases, with 18 bases between them. CDR3 sequence (DNA): TGCGCCAGCAGCCCCGCCGGGCGGGGAGGTCCCCTCCACTTT. Its protein is CASSPAGRGGPLHF.

The rearrangement uses TRBV6-1 and TRBJ2-5; 7 bases are shared with TRBD1. Looked up from germline, CDR1 is MNHNS and CDR2 is SASEGT. The CDR3 has 14 amino acids. The trim removed 5 bases at V and 5 bases at J, leaving 8 bases unmatched. CDR3 DNA sequence: TGTGCCAGCAGTTTCGACAGGGAAAGGGAGACCCAGTACTTC. Its translation is CASSFDRERETQYF.

This clonotype showed up just a few times. The chain couples TRBV6-1 to TRBJ2-3, with a weak D call TRBD2 (6 bases). V shed 4 bases and J shed 3 bases, with 11 bases lying between them. CDR1 is MNHNS, CDR2 SASEGT, per germline. This CDR3 is 14 amino acids long. CDR3 bases: TGTGCCAGCAGTGGGGGGGAGATTACAGATACGCAGTATTTT. This gives the protein CASSGGEITDTQYF.

This clonotype has more than one count but fewer than ten. The chain has TRBV12-3 or TRBV12-4 and TRBJ1-5; D gene uncertain. This CDR3 contains 11 residues. V dropped 1 base and J dropped 5 bases, with 0 bases sitting between them. The DNA of the CDR3 is TGTGCCAGCAGTTTAGATCAGCCCCAGCATTTT. It specifies CASSLDQPQHF.

This clonotype has a handful of counts. The V call is TRBV12-3 or TRBV12-4, the J call TRBJ2-1, with TRBD1 matching over 9 bases. V lost 5 bases, J lost 8 bases, and 13 bases stayed unmatched. The CDR3 spans 16 residues. CDR3 coding DNA: TGTGCCAGCAGTGCTTTTGGACAGGGGAGTAATGATGAGCAGTTCTTC. The encoded protein is CASSAFGQGSNDEQFF.

In regard to this clonotype: An end of the junction does not agree with germline; a read error may underlie this. This sequence joins TRBV2 and TRBJ1-2, with D perhaps TRBD1 (6 bases). Germline V gene data show CDR1 as SNHLY and CDR2 as FYNNEI. The CDR3 consists of 13 residues. Written as DNA, the CDR3 is TGTGCCAACAGTCCAGGGGTCGACTATGGCTACACCTTC. Residues: CANSPGVDYGYTF. Together with reference TRBV2 and TRBJ1-2, the CDR3 gives the full variable domain: EPEVTQTPSHQVTQMGQEVILRCVPISNHLYFYWYRQILGQKVEFLVSFYNNEISEKSEIFDDQFSVERPDGSNFTLKIRSTKLEDSAMYFCANSPGVDYGYTFGSGTRLTVV.

The J gene is TRBJ1-1, the V gene TRBV6-6; D is unclear. In germline, CDR1 is MNHNY, CDR2 SVGAGI (reference sequence). V lost 0 bases and J 7 bases, leaving 18 bases between the germline ends. The CDR3 loop spans 16 amino acids. CDR3 DNA sequence: TGTGCCAGCAGTTACTCCCGGGGAGGAGGGCCAAATGAAGCTTTCTTT. This encodes CASSYSRGGGPNEAFF.

A few counts support this clonotype. The rearrangement links TRBV12-3 or TRBV12-4 to TRBJ1-1; maybe TRBD1 (5 bases). V lost 1 base and J 5 bases, leaving 8 bases between the germline ends. CDR3 length: 13 residues. The CDR3 bases are TGTGCCAGCAGTTTAGGGGGGATTACTGAAGCTTTCTTT. Residues: CASSLGGITEAFF.

The chain recombines TRBV5-1 with TRBJ2-7, with D unresolved. Germline loops: CDR1 SGHRS, CDR2 YFSETQ. The CDR3 covers 13 residues. Between the trimmed V and J ends, which lost 0 bases and 6 bases, there was a span of 10 bases. The CDR3 loop reads CASSLGSSSEQYF. The CDR3 coding sequence is TGCGCCAGCAGCTTGGGGTCATCCAGCGAGCAGTACTTC.

This clonotype was seen only a few times. The V gene is TRBV2, the J gene TRBJ2-5, with 7 bases aligning to TRBD2. Germline V gene data show CDR1 as SNHLY and CDR2 as FYNNEI. With 4 bases clipped from V and 4 bases from J, the junction kept 6 bases outside the gene matches. This CDR3 contains 14 residues. The CDR3 region has the DNA TGTGCCAGCAGTGTGGTTACTAGCGCAGAGACCCAGTACTTC. Translation: CASSVVTSAETQYF.

The chain carries TRBV10-3 and TRBJ1-1; 9 bases are shared with TRBD1. This CDR3 is built from 13 residues. The V and J ends lost 6 bases and 6 bases, in that order; junction bases with no gene match: 5. Germline assignment: CDR1 ENHRY and CDR2 SYGVKD. The CDR3 DNA sequence: TGTGCCATCAGCCGGGACAGGGTTTCTGAAGCTTTCTTT. Translating it yields CAISRDRVSEAFF.

The chain carries TRBV19 and TRBJ2-5, with 7 positions matching TRBD1. The J segment lost 4 bases and the V segment lost 3 bases, leaving 11 bases of the junction unmatched. The germline V gene encodes CDR1 LNHDA and CDR2 SQIVND (reference sequence). CDR3 length: 16 residues. CDR3 sequence: CASSMVTGQAIETQYF. CDR3 sequence (DNA): TGTGCCAGTAGTATGGTGACAGGACAGGCGATAGAGACCCAGTACTTC.

The chain is built from TRBV4-1 and TRBJ2-1; weak D call: TRBD1 (5 bases). This CDR3 contains 16 residues. The germline gives CDR1 MGHRA, CDR2 YSYEKL. V was trimmed by 1 base and J by 2 bases, leaving 12 bases between them. The CDR3 DNA reads as TGCGCCAGCAGCCAAGGTGTGCAGGGAACCTACAATGAGCAGTTCTTC. Its translation: CASSQGVQGTYNEQFF.

This clonotype was found a few times. The chain links TRBV20-1 to TRBJ2-2; 10 bases match TRBD2. The germline gives CDR1 DFQATT, CDR2 SNEGSKA (reference sequence). V trimming: 3 bases; J trimming: 6 bases; junction bases outside the gene matches: 10. The CDR3 length is 16 residues. The CDR3 region has the DNA TGCAGTGCTAGGAGACCCGGGAGCGGGGGGGCCGGGGAGCTGTTTTTT. Protein sequence: CSARRPGSGGAGELFF.

The chain employs TRBV20-1 and TRBJ1-5; possible D gene TRBD1, 5 bases. The CDR3 sequence is 16 residues long. V was clipped by 2 bases and J by 0 bases, with 14 bases between them. Germline V CDR1 and CDR2: DFQATT, SNEGSKA (reference sequence). The CDR3 coding sequence is TGCAGTGCTAGAACGGGGGGTCACTATAGCAATCAGCCCCAGCATTTT. Residues: CSARTGGHYSNQPQHF.

This chain joins TRBV7-8 and TRBJ2-1, with TRBD2 as a possible D gene (5 bases). Trimming stripped 5 bases from V and 4 bases from J, with 18 bases between. The CDR3 runs to 16 residues. The germline V gene has CDR1 SGHVS and CDR2 FQNEAQ. This CDR3 is CASSLPTGVGYNEQFF. The DNA of the CDR3 is TGTGCCAGCAGCCTTCCCACCGGGGTGGGATACAATGAGCAGTTCTTC.

Many counts were recorded for this clonotype. The CDR3 is CASRPHIGGAFETQYF. In DNA, the CDR3 is TGCGCCAGCAGACCCCATATCGGGGGGGCATTTGAGACCCAGTACTTC. V and J are TRBV5-1 and TRBJ2-5, with 8 bases that match TRBD2. V lost 5 bases and J lost 5; bases outside the gene matches: 14. Germline-derived CDR1 and CDR2 are SGHRS and YFSETQ. There are 16 residues in the CDR3.

The CDR3 is CATSRDPRVYTF. The CDR3 DNA is TGTGCCACCAGCAGAGATCCCCGAGTCTACACCTTC. The V call is TRBV15, the J call TRBJ1-2; no reliable D call. The V gene lost 0 bases and the J gene lost 10 bases, with 9 bases spanning the gap. CDR3 length: 12 residues. CDR1 and CDR2 (germline): LNHNV, YYDKDF (reference sequence).

The chain is built from TRBV7-9 and TRBJ2-3, with 7 nucleotides matching TRBD2. Trimming cost V 5 bases and J 0 bases; bases outside gene matches: 8. Germline CDR1 is SEHNR and CDR2 is FQNEAQ (reference sequence). The CDR3 is 16 residues long. CDR3 amino acids: CASSQILAKSTDTQYF. In DNA form, the CDR3 reads TGTGCCAGCAGCCAAATACTAGCGAAAAGCACAGATACGCAGTATTTT.

The V and J genes are TRBV4-2 and TRBJ1-2, with D unresolved. With 0 bases removed from V and 0 bases from J, the gap between germline ends came to 11 bases. This CDR3 region has 16 residues. Germline CDR1 and CDR2: LGHNA and YNFKEQ. The CDR3 spells CASSQDPGNSNYGYTF. The CDR3, as DNA: TGTGCCAGCAGCCAAGATCCGGGGAACTCTAACTATGGCTACACCTTC.

The CDR3 nucleotides read TGCAGTGCTACGTACCAAGAGACCCAGTACTTC. Its translation is CSATYQETQYF. This rearrangement joins TRBV20-1 to TRBJ2-5; D is ambiguous. The germline gives CDR1 DFQATT, CDR2 SNEGSKA (reference sequence). The CDR3 sequence is 11 residues long. With 4 bases removed from V and 0 bases from J, the gap between germline ends came to 3 bases.

This chain uses TRBV20-1 with TRBJ2-5; D gene uncertain. CDR3 length: 13 amino acids. CDR1 is DFQATT, CDR2 SNEGSKA, per germline (reference sequence). V lost 7 bases and J 2 bases, leaving 14 bases between the germline ends. The CDR3 sequence: CSVQGHAQETQYF. The CDR3 DNA reads as TGCAGTGTCCAAGGTCATGCTCAAGAGACCCAGTACTTC.